Listed below are T cell receptor beta chains from one sample, sequenced in a study of shared clonotypes between healthy human individuals. Only in-frame clones appear in the TCRdb table, and some are missing; sequencing was by immunoSEQ multiplex PCR. The sample lists 2 million to 2.5 million clones; approximately 95% were seen once. The sequenced sample was naive CD4+ T cells sorted from blood. The receptors originated from a young man in good health. Both conserved end residues are part of each CDR3.

j_gene: TRBJ2-5
v_gene: TRBV5-1
CDR3aa: CASSSGSEETQYF

j_gene: TRBJ2-2
v_gene: TRBV10-3
CDR3aa: CAISESTGGASGELFF

j_gene: TRBJ2-7
v_gene: TRBV18
CDR3aa: CASSPPGDYEQYF

j_gene: TRBJ1-2
v_gene: TRBV2
CDR3aa: CASSDNGNYGYTF

j_gene: TRBJ2-5
v_gene: TRBV7-2
CDR3aa: CASSLEQGLGEPQYF

j_gene: TRBJ1-3
v_gene: TRBV4-2
CDR3aa: CASSHGQGKSASSGNTIYF

j_gene: TRBJ2-1
v_gene: TRBV5-4
CDR3aa: CASSLVDYNEQFF

j_gene: TRBJ1-1
v_gene: TRBV11-2
CDR3aa: CASSLDTTGRWDTEAFF

j_gene: TRBJ1-1
v_gene: TRBV6-5
CDR3aa: CASTRGSRTEAFF

j_gene: TRBJ1-1
v_gene: TRBV18
CDR3aa: CASSQGATGTEAFF

j_gene: TRBJ1-1
v_gene: TRBV9
CDR3aa: CASSVGPILQGSTEAFF

j_gene: TRBJ2-7
v_gene: TRBV6-5
CDR3aa: CASSYSGRVYEQYF

j_gene: TRBJ1-4
v_gene: TRBV6-5
CDR3aa: CASSYVSGEKLFF

j_gene: TRBJ1-1
v_gene: TRBV7-9
CDR3aa: CASSPIPNTEAFF

j_gene: TRBJ2-3
v_gene: TRBV18
CDR3aa: CASSPLAGGTDTQYF

j_gene: TRBJ2-3
v_gene: TRBV6-5
CDR3aa: CASSWGSGTDTQYF

j_gene: TRBJ2-7
v_gene: TRBV18
CDR3aa: CASSPQPQYEQYF

j_gene: TRBJ2-1
v_gene: TRBV4-1
CDR3aa: CASSPPGLAGRVEQFF

j_gene: TRBJ2-6
v_gene: TRBV19
CDR3aa: CASSIEYGQGELPNSGANVLTF

j_gene: TRBJ1-1
v_gene: TRBV6-5
CDR3aa: CASSYSGVLDTEAFF

j_gene: TRBJ2-5
v_gene: TRBV5-4
CDR3aa: CASSSTSGVTETQYF

j_gene: TRBJ2-6
v_gene: TRBV7-2
CDR3aa: CASSLEAFSGANVLTF

j_gene: TRBJ1-3
v_gene: TRBV18
CDR3aa: CASSPVLSSGNTIYF

j_gene: TRBJ1-5
v_gene: TRBV28
CDR3aa: CASSFGTGRTQHF

j_gene: TRBJ1-4
v_gene: TRBV4-3
CDR3aa: CASPPADEKLFF

j_gene: TRBJ1-6
v_gene: TRBV7-9
CDR3aa: CASSPDINSPLHF

j_gene: TRBJ1-5
v_gene: TRBV9
CDR3aa: CASSVPGGQGGYSNQPQHF

j_gene: TRBJ2-3
v_gene: TRBV27
CDR3aa: CASSLLKRTGSTDTQYF

j_gene: TRBJ1-1
v_gene: TRBV2
CDR3aa: CASTQAGWYTEAFF

j_gene: TRBJ1-2
v_gene: TRBV7-2
CDR3aa: CASSARTANYGYTF

j_gene: TRBJ2-7
v_gene: TRBV10-3
CDR3aa: CATTSGTGSYEQYF

j_gene: TRBJ1-2
v_gene: TRBV5-1
CDR3aa: CASSLDGRGNYGYTF

j_gene: TRBJ2-7
v_gene: TRBV5-1
CDR3aa: CASSLEAGSSYEQYF

j_gene: TRBJ1-2
v_gene: TRBV7-2
CDR3aa: CASSVEDTQIYGYTF

j_gene: TRBJ2-5
v_gene: TRBV7-2
CDR3aa: CASSLGGRVETQYF

j_gene: TRBJ2-2
v_gene: TRBV7-9
CDR3aa: CASSFVPSLGNTGELFF

j_gene: TRBJ2-5
v_gene: TRBV9
CDR3aa: CASSAGNYRVGETQYF

j_gene: TRBJ1-2
v_gene: TRBV5-6
CDR3aa: CASSIGQGALSGSGYTF

j_gene: TRBJ1-2
v_gene: TRBV28
CDR3aa: CASSSPTNYGYTF

j_gene: TRBJ1-2
v_gene: TRBV28
CDR3aa: CASSLAGYLGYGYTF

j_gene: TRBJ1-6
v_gene: TRBV2
CDR3aa: CASFGTLGSPLHF

j_gene: TRBJ2-4
v_gene: TRBV2
CDR3aa: CASTVSRGQGYF

j_gene: TRBJ2-5
v_gene: TRBV10-3
CDR3aa: CAIRQGGGETQYF

j_gene: TRBJ1-5
v_gene: TRBV28
CDR3aa: CASSGGRAGNNQPQHF

j_gene: TRBJ1-2
v_gene: TRBV7-2
CDR3aa: CASSHVQGSNYGYTF

j_gene: TRBJ1-1
v_gene: TRBV7-2
CDR3aa: CASSLVPANTEAFF

j_gene: TRBJ2-1
v_gene: TRBV5-4
CDR3aa: CASSLVGSAARGEQFF

j_gene: TRBJ1-2
v_gene: TRBV25-1
CDR3aa: CASSETTVSSYGYTF

j_gene: TRBJ2-7
v_gene: TRBV6-1
CDR3aa: CASSLDSIQYEQYF

j_gene: TRBJ1-5
v_gene: TRBV7-2
CDR3aa: CASSPDRNQPQHF

j_gene: TRBJ2-5
v_gene: TRBV29-1
CDR3aa: CSVEASGGARETQYF

j_gene: TRBJ2-7
v_gene: TRBV5-4
CDR3aa: CASSPGTSDPAVQQYF

j_gene: TRBJ2-3
v_gene: TRBV7-2
CDR3aa: CASSIRDRVTDTQYF

j_gene: TRBJ2-7
v_gene: TRBV11-2
CDR3aa: CASSPGLPLEQYF

j_gene: TRBJ2-1
v_gene: TRBV6-4
CDR3aa: CASRESPSFGEQFF